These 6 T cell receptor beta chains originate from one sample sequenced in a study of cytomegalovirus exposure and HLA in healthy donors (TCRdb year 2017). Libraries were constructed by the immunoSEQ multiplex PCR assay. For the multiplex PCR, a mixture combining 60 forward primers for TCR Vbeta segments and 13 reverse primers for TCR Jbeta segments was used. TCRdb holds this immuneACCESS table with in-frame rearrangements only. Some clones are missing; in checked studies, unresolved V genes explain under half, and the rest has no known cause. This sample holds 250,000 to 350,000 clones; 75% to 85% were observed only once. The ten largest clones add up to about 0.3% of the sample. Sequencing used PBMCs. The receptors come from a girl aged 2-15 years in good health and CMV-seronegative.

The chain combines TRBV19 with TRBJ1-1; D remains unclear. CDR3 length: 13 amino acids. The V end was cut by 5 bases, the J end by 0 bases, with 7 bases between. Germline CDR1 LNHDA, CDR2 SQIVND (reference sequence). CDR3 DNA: TGTGCCAGTAGTCCCAGAATGAACACTGAAGCTTTCTTT. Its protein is CASSPRMNTEAFF.

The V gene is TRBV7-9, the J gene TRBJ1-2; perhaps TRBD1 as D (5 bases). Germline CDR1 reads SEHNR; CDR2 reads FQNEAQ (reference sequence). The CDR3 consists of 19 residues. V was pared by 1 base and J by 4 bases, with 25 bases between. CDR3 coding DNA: TGTGCCAGCAGCTTAGGAAGGGGTCTAGACGTACCACCGATCTATGGCTACACCTTC. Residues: CASSLGRGLDVPPIYGYTF.

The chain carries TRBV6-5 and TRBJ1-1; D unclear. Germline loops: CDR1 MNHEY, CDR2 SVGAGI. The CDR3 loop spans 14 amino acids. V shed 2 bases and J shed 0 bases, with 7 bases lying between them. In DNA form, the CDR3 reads TGTGCCAGCAGTTACGTACACCTGAACACTGAAGCTTTCTTT. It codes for CASSYVHLNTEAFF.

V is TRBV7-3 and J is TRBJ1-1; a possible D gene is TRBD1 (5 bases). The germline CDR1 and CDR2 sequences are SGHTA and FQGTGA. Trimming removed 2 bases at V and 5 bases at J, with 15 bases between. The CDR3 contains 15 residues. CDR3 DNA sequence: TGTGCCAGCAGCTTATTGGGCCCTAAGGGGACTGAAGCTTTCTTT. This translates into CASSLLGPKGTEAFF.

CDR3 in amino acids: CAIVLAGVLGEQYF. CDR3 DNA sequence: TGTGCCATCGTACTAGCGGGAGTTTTAGGCGAGCAGTACTTC. J is TRBJ2-7 and V is TRBV2; TRBD2 matches 11 bases. Trimming at V came to 10 bases and at J to 6 bases, leaving 11 bases not matched to a gene. This CDR3 has 14 residues. The germline V gene encodes CDR1 SNHLY and CDR2 FYNNEI. The full variable domain, rest sourced from reference TRBV2 and TRBJ2-7, is EPEVTQTPSHQVTQMGQEVILRCVPISNHLYFYWYRQILGQKVEFLVSFYNNEISEKSEIFDDQFSVERPDGSNFTLKIRSTKLEDSAMYFCAIVLAGVLGEQYFGPGTRLTVT.

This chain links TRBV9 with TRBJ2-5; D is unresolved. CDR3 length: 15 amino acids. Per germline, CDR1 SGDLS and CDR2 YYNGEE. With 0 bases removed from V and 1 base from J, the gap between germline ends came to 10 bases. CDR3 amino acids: CASSVGPQTQETQYF. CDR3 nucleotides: TGTGCCAGCAGCGTAGGTCCACAAACCCAAGAGACCCAGTACTTC.